The clone carrying this T cell receptor beta chain was seen a few times. Its antigen remains unidentified. V lost 6 bases and J lost 2, with 16 bases in between. This CDR3 spans 16 amino acids. The germline V gene encodes CDR1 SGHTA and CDR2 FQGNSA. These data come from a study of beta chain features in type 1 diabetes. Findings of the study overall: Type 1 diabetes patients had TCRB CDR3s that were shorter (moderately but significantly so) in all four CD4+ subsets.

Sequenced material consisted of expressed TCRB transcripts (all of the isolated RNA was reverse transcribed). Assay: immunoSEQ multiplex PCR; the TCRdb copy retains only in-frame clones and omits some. The table shows a few hundred thousand clones, with about 10% occurring only once. V gene TRBV7-2 combines with J gene TRBJ2-2; the D call may be TRBD1 or TRBD2 (5 bases each). Sequencing was carried out using central memory CD4+ T cells from blood. The clonotype was recovered from a man aged 25-45 years with type 1 diabetes. CDR3 bases: TGTGCCAGCAGTCGTCGGGGACGGACTAACACCGGGGAGCTGTTTTTT. It encodes CASSRRGRTNTGELFF.